This TCR beta chain comes out of a study of CD8 T cell repertoires and HIV-1 epitope variants. Notes on this clone: What it binds is unknown.

Data came from immunoSEQ multiplex PCR; TCRdb stores just in-frame clones and leaves some out. The table lists thousands of clones, roughly 71% of them singletons. Germline V gives CDR1 LNHDA, CDR2 SQIVND (reference sequence). The CDR3 has 13 residues. Trimming left V 5 bases short and J 6 bases short, with 11 bases between. Sample: cultured CD8+ T cells derived from PBMCs. The source of this sequence is a male donor with HIV. The rearrangement joins TRBV19 to TRBJ2-1, with D possibly being TRBD1 or TRBD2 (6 bases each). CDR3 nucleotide sequence: TGTGCCAGTAGTCACGGGGGCCTCAATGAGCAGTTCTTC. Its protein is CASSHGGLNEQFF. The full variable domain, in which reference TRBV19 and TRBJ2-1 provide the parts outside the CDR3, is DGGITQSPKYLFRKEGQNVTLSCEQNLNHDAMYWYRQDPGQGLRLIYYSQIVNDFQKGDIAEGYSVSREKKESFPLTVTSAQKNPTAFYLCASSHGGLNEQFFGPGTRLTVL.